The 8 T cell receptor beta chains reported below all come from one sample, sequenced in a study of PD-L1 blockade in urothelial cancer. The data were produced by immunoSEQ multiplex PCR, yet TCRdb's version contains in-frame clones alone and is incomplete. Altogether about 32,000 clones are present, 65% to 90% being singletons, with the ten largest covering 30%. The sequenced sample was PBMCs, obtained around atezolizumab (anti-PD-L1) treatment. Every receptor here comes from a man in his sixties with urothelial cancer.

This clone was observed a single time. This rearrangement joins TRBV6-1 to TRBJ2-7, with 10 bases that match TRBD2. The CDR3 is 14 amino acids. Germline V lookup: CDR1 MNHNS, CDR2 SASEGT. The V segment lost 7 bases and the J segment 2 bases; nucleotides outside the gene matches: 5. The CDR3 coding sequence is TGTGCCAGCATACCTAGCGGGAGCCCCTACGAGCAGTACTTC. Residues: CASIPSGSPYEQYF.

The chain couples TRBV19 to TRBJ2-1, with a possible D match to TRBD1 (7 bases). The CDR3 runs to 14 residues. Trimming stripped 7 bases from V and 0 bases from J, with 10 bases between. Looked up from germline, CDR1 is LNHDA and CDR2 is SQIVND (reference sequence). CDR3 amino acids: CASTRDSSYNEQFF. The CDR3 coding sequence is TGTGCCAGTACGCGGGACAGCTCCTACAATGAGCAGTTCTTC.

The chain joins TRBV27 to TRBJ2-1; 7 bases are shared with TRBD2. Germline trimming cut 4 bases from V and 1 base from J; bases unmatched to any gene: 7. Germline V gene sequence: CDR1 MNHEY, CDR2 SMNVEV (reference sequence). This CDR3 is 16 amino acids long. DNA for the CDR3: TGTGCCAGCAGTTCATCGGGCGGGAGTTCCTACAATGAGCAGTTCTTC. This gives the protein CASSSSGGSSYNEQFF.

The chain uses TRBV28 and TRBJ1-6; 8 bases agree with TRBD1. In germline, CDR1 is MDHEN, CDR2 SYDVKM. This CDR3 region has 15 residues. J lost 8 bases, V lost 3 bases, and 6 bases had no gene match. In DNA, the CDR3 is TGTGCCAGCAGTTTCCCACTGACAGGGGATTCACCCCTCCACTTT. Residues: CASSFPLTGDSPLHF.

The chain has TRBV5-6 and TRBJ2-7; TRBD1 matches at 10 bases. V shed 0 bases, J shed 2 bases, and the junction held 8 bases outside the gene matches. The CDR3 contains 17 residues. The germline V gene has CDR1 SGHDT and CDR2 YYEEEE. The CDR3 here is CASSLARSGQGAYEQYF. In DNA form, the CDR3 reads TGTGCCAGCAGCTTGGCAAGGAGCGGACAGGGGGCCTACGAGCAGTACTTC.

This chain uses TRBV7-9 with TRBJ2-3; TRBD2 matches 8 bases. This CDR3 comprises 14 residues. The ends lost 7 bases at V and 3 bases at J; junction bases unmatched: 6. Germline V CDR1 and CDR2: SEHNR, FQNEAQ (reference sequence). CDR3 region: CASTLAGQTDTQYF. CDR3 coding DNA: TGTGCCAGCACATTAGCGGGGCAGACAGATACGCAGTATTTT.

The chain uses TRBV9 and TRBJ2-2; 7 nucleotides line up with TRBD1. The CDR3 runs 15 residues. Germline assignment: CDR1 SGDLS and CDR2 YYNGEE. The V and J ends lost 5 bases and 3 bases, in that order; junction bases with no gene match: 7. DNA for the CDR3: TGTGCCAGCAGACAATCAGGGGGTGACACCGGGGAGCTGTTTTTT. This encodes CASRQSGGDTGELFF.

This clone came up a few times. The rearrangement joins TRBV11-2 to TRBJ2-1; 12 bases are a match to TRBD2. The CDR3 is 18 residues long. The J segment lost 0 bases and the V segment lost 3 bases, leaving 6 bases of the junction unmatched. CDR1 SGHAT and CDR2 FQNNGV come from the germline V gene. The CDR3 nucleotides are TGTGCCAGCAGCTTCCGACTAGCGGGAGTTCACTCCTACAATGAGCAGTTCTTC. Translated, it gives CASSFRLAGVHSYNEQFF.